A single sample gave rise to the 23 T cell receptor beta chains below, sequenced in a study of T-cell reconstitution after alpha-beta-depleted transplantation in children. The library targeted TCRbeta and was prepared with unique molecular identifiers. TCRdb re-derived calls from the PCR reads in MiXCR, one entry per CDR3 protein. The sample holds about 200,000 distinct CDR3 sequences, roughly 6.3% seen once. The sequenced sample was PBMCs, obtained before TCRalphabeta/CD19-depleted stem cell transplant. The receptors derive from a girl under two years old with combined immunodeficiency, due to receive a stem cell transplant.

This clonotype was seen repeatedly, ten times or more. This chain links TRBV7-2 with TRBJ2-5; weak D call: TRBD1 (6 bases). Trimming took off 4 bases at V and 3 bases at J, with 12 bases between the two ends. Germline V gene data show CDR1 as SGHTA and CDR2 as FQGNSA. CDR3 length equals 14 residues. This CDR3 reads CASSSQGWKETQYF. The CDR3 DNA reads TGTGCCAGCAGCTCACAGGGCTGGAAAGAGACCCAGTACTTC. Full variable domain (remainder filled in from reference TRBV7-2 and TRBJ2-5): GAGVSQSPSNKVTEKGKDVELRCDPISGHTALYWYRQSLGQGLEFLIYFQGNSAPDKSGLPSDRFSAERTGGSVSTLTIQRTQQEDSAVYLCASSSQGWKETQYFGPGTRLLVL.

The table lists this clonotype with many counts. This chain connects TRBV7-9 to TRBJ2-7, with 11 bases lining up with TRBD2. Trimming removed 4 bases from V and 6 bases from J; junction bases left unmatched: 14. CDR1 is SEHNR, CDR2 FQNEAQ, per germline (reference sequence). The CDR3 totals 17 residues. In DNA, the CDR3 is TGTGCCAGCAGCTCAAGAGTTACTAGCGGGGGACTCTCCGAGCAGTACTTC. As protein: CASSSRVTSGGLSEQYF.

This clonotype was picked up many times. The CDR3 DNA sequence: TGTGCCAGCAGTTTACCTTACTCTAACTATGGCTACACCTTC. Its translation: CASSLPYSNYGYTF. The rearrangement uses TRBV28 and TRBJ1-2; no firm D call. Germline V lookup: CDR1 MDHEN, CDR2 SYDVKM. There are 14 residues in the CDR3. Between the trimmed V and J ends, which lost 2 bases and 0 bases, there was a span of 7 bases.

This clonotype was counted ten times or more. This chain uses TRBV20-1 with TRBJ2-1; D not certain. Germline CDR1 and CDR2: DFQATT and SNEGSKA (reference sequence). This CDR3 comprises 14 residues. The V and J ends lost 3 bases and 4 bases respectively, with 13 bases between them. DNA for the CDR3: TGCAGTGCTAGTGACGGGTACAGATACAATGAGCAGTTCTTC. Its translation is CSASDGYRYNEQFF.

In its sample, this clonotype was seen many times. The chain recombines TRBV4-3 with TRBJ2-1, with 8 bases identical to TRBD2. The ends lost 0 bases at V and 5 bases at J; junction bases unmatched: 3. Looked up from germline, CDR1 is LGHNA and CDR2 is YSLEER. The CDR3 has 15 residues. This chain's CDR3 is CASSQDSGAHNEQFF. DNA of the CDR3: TGCGCCAGCAGCCAAGATAGCGGGGCGCACAATGAGCAGTTCTTC.

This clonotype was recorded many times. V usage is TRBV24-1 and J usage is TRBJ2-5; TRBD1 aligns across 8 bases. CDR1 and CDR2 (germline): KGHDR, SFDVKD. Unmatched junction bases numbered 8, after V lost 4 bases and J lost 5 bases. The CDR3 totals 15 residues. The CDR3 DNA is TGTGCCACCAGTGACCCAAGGACAGGGCTGGAGACCCAGTACTTC. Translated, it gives CATSDPRTGLETQYF.

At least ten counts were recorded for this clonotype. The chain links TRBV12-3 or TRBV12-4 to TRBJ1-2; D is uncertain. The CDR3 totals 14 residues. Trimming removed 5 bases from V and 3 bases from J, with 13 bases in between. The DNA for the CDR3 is TGTGCCAGCAGTCACCCGGGCGGGCACTATGGCTACACCTTC. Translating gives CASSHPGGHYGYTF.

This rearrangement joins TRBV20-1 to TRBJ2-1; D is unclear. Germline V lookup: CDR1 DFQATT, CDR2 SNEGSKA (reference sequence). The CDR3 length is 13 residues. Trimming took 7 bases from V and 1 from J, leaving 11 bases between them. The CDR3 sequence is CSDSSISYNEQFF. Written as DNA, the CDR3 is TGCAGTGATAGCTCCATTTCCTACAATGAGCAGTTCTTC.

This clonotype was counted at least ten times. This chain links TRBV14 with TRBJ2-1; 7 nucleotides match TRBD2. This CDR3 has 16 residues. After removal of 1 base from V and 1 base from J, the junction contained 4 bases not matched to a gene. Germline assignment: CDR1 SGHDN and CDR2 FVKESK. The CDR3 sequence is CASSQVRTRSYNEQFF. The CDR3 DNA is TGTGCCAGCAGCCAAGTCCGGACTAGGTCCTACAATGAGCAGTTCTTC. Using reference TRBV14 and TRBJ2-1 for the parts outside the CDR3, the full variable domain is EAGVTQFPSHSVIEKGQTVTLRCDPISGHDNLYWYRRVMGKEIKFLLHFVKESKQDESGMPNNRFLAERTGGTYSTLKVQPAELEDSGVYFCASSQVRTRSYNEQFFGPGTRLTVL.

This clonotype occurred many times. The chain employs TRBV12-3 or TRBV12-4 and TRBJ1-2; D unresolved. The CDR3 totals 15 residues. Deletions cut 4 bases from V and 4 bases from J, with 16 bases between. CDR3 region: CASSWTTWDIYGYTF. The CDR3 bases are TGTGCCAGCAGTTGGACGACGTGGGATATCTATGGCTACACCTTC.

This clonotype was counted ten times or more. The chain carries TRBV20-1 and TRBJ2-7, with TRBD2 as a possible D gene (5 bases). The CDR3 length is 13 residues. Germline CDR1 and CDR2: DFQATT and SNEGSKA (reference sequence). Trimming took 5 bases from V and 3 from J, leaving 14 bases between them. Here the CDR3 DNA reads TGCAGTGCTTTTATCTGGGGAGTCTACGAGCAGTACTTC. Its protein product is CSAFIWGVYEQYF.

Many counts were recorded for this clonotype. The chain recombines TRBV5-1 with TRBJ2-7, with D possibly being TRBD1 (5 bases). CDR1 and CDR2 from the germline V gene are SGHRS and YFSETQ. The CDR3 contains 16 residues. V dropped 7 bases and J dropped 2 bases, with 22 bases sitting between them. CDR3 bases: TGCGCCAGCGCTCAAAACCAGGGCAGCTTCCCCTACGAGCAGTACTTC. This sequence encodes CASAQNQGSFPYEQYF.

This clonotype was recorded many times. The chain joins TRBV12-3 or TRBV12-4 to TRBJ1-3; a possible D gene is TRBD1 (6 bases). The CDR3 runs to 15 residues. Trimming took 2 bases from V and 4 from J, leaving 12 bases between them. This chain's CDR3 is CASSLSQDRGNTIYF. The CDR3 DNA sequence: TGTGCCAGCAGTTTATCTCAGGACAGAGGAAACACCATATATTTT.

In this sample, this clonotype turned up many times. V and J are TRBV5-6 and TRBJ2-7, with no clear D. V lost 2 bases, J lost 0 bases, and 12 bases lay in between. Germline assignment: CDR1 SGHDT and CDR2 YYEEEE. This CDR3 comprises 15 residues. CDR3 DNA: TGTGCCAGCAGCTTAGGAGCAGGTAACTCCTACGAGCAGTACTTC. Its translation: CASSLGAGNSYEQYF.

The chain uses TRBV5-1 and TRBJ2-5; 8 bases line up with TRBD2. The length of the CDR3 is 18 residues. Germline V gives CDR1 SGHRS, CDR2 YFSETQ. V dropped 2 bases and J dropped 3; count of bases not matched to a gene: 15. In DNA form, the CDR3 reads TGCGCCAGCAGCTTCAGCGGGGGAAGGGATCTCTCTGAAGAGACCCAGTACTTC. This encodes CASSFSGGRDLSEETQYF.

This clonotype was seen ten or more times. The CDR3 here is CASSQGLVSGLQNTQYF. The CDR3 DNA reads TGTGCCAGCAGCCAAGGGTTAGTTAGCGGGCTCCAAAATACGCAGTATTTT. V and J are TRBV3-1 and TRBJ2-3; 7 nucleotides match TRBD2. V was pared by 1 base and J by 7 bases, with 14 bases of the junction left unmatched. The CDR3 has 17 amino acids. The germline V gene has CDR1 LGHDT and CDR2 YNNKEL (reference sequence).

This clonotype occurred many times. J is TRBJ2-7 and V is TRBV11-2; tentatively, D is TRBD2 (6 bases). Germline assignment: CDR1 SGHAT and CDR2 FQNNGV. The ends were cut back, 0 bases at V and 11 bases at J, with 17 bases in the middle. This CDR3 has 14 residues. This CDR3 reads CASSLESVWGVEYF. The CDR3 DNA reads TGTGCCAGCAGCTTAGAATCGGTATGGGGGGTGGAGTACTTC.

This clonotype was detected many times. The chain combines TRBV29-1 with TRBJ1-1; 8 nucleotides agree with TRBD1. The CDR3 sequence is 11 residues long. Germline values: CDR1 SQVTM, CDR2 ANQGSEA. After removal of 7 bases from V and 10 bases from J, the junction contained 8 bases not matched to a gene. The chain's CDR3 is CSAQGAGPAFF. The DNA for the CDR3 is TGCAGCGCTCAGGGGGCAGGCCCAGCTTTCTTT.

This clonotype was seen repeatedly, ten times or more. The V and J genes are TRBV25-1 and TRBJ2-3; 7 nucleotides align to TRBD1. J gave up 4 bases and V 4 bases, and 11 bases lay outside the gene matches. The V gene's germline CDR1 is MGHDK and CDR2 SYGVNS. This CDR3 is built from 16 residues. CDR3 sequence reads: CASSARTGEPPDTQYF. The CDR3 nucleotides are TGTGCCAGCAGTGCAAGGACAGGAGAACCCCCAGATACGCAGTATTTT. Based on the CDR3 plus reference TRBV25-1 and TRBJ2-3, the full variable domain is EADIYQTPRYLVIGTGKKITLECSQTMGHDKMYWYQQDPGMELHLIHYSYGVNSTEKGDLSSESTVSRIRTEHFPLTLESARPSHTSQYLCASSARTGEPPDTQYFGPGTRLTVL.

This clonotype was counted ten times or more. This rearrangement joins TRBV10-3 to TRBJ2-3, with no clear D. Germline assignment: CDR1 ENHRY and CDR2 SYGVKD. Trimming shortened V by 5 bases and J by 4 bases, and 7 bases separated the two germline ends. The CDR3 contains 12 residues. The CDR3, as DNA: TGTGCCATCAGTAACAGCGCAGATACGCAGTATTTT. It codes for CAISNSADTQYF.

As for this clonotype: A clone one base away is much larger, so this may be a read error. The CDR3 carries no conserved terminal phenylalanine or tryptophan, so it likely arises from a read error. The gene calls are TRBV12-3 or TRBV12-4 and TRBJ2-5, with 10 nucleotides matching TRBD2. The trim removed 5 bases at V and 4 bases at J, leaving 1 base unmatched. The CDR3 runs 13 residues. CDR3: CASSPSGRETQYC. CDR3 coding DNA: TGTGCCAGCAGTCCTAGCGGGAGAGAGACCCAGTACTGC.

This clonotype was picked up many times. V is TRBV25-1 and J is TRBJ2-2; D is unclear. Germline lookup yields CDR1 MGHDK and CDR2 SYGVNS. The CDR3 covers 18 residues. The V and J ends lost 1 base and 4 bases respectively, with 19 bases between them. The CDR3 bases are TGTGCCAGCAGTGAATTAACGTCACATCCATCTTTCACCGGGGAGCTGTTTTTT. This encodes CASSELTSHPSFTGELFF.

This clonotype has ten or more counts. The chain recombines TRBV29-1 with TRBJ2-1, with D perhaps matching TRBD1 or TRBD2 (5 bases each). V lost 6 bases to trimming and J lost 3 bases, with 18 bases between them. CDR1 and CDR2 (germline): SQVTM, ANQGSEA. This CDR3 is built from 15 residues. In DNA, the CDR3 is TGCAGCGTGACCAAGGGGACCTCTGTCTACAATGAGCAGTTCTTC. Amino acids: CSVTKGTSVYNEQFF.